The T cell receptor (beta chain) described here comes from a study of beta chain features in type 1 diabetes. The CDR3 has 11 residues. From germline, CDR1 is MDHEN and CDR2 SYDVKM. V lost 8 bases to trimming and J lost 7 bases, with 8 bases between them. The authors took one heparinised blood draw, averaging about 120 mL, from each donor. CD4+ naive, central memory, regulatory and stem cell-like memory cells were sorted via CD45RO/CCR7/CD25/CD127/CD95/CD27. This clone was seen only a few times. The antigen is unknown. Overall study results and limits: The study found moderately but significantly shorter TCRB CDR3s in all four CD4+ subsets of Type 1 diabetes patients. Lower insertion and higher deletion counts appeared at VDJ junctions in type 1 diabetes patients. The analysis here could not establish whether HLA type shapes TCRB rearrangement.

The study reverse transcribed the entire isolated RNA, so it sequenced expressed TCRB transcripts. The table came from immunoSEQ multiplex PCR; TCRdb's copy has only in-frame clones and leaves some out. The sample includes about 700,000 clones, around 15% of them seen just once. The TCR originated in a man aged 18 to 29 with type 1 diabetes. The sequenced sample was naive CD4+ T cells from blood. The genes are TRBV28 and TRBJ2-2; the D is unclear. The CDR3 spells CASEVNGELFF. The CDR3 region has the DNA TGTGCCAGCGAGGTGAACGGGGAGCTGTTTTTT. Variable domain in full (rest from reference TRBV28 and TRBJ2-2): DVKVTQSSRYLVKRTGEKVFLECVQDMDHENMFWYRQDPGLGLRLIYFSYDVKMKEKGDIPEGYSVSREKKERFSLILESASTNQTSMYLCASEVNGELFFGEGSRLTVL.